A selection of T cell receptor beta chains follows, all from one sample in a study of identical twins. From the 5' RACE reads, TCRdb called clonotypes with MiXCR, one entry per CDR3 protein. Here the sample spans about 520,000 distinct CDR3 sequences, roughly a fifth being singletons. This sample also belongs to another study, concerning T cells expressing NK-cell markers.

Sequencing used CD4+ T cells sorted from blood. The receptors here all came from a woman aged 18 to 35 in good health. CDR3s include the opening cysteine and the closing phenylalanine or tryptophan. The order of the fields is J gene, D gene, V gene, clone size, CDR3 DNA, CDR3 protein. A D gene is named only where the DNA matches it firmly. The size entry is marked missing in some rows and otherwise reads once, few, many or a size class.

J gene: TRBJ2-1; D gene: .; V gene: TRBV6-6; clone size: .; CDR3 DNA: TGTGCCAGCAGCGATGGTCGGGTCGAGCAGTTCTTC; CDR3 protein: CASSDGRVEQFF
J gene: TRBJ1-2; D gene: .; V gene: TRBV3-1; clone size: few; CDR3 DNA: TGTGCCAGCAGCCAAAGGGGGTCGGGAGATAGCTATGGCTACACCTTC; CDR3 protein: CASSQRGSGDSYGYTF
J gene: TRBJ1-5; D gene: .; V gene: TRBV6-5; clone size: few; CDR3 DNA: TGTGCCAGCAGTTACTCAACGGAACAGCCCCAGCATTTT; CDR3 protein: CASSYSTEQPQHF
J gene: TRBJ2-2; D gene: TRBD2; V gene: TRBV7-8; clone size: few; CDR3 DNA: TGTGCCACCTCGGGGGTAGCGGGAGCCACCGGGGAGCTGTTTTTT; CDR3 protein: CATSGVAGATGELFF
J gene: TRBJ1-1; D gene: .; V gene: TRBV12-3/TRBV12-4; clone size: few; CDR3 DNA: TGTGCCAGCAGTTTCGCCGGCCAGCTATTTGAAGCTTTCTTT; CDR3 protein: CASSFAGQLFEAFF
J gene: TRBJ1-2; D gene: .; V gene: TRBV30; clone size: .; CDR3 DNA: TGTGCCTGGAGTCTATCTGGGGGCGCATATGGCTACACCTTC; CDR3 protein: CAWSLSGGAYGYTF
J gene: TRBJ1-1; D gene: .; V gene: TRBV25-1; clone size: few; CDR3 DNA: TGTGCCAGCAGTGACCCATCGGACCGAAGAACTGAAGCTTTCTTT; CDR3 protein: CASSDPSDRRTEAFF
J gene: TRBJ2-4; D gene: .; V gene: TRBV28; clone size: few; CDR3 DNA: TGTGCCAGCAGTCCCCCGACCCGGCAGGCCAAAAACATTCAGTACTTC; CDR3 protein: CASSPPTRQAKNIQYF
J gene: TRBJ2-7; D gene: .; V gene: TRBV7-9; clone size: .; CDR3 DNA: TGTGCCAGCAGCCATGATTCCAAAGGGGGCGAGCAGTACTTC; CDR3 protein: CASSHDSKGGEQYF
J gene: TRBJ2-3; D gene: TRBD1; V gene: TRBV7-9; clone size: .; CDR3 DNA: TGTGCCAGCAGCTTATCCGACAGGGGGAGCACAGATACGCAGTATTTT; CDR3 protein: CASSLSDRGSTDTQYF
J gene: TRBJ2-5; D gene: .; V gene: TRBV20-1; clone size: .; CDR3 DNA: TGCAGTGCTAGGAACCGGGCGTGGGGAGAGACCCAGTACTTC; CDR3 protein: CSARNRAWGETQYF
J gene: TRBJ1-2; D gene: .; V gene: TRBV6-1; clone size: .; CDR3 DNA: TGTGCCAGCAGTGAAACTTTTGGCTACACCTTC; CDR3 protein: CASSETFGYTF
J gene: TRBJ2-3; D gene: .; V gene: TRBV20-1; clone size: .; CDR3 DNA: TGCAGTGCTCCGGACGAGCGCACAGATACGCAGTATTTT; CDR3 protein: CSAPDERTDTQYF
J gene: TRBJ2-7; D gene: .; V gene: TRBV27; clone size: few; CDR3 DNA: TGTGCCAGCAGTTTCGCCGACCCTGCCTACGAGCAGTACTTC; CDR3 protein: CASSFADPAYEQYF